The text below deals with one T cell receptor beta chain. Sequencing was performed with immunoSEQ multiplex PCR; in TCRdb, only in-frame clones are kept and a portion is missing. The sample includes nearly 90,000 clones, around nine tenths of them seen just once. The sample belongs to a study of blood T cell repertoires in COVID-19. Study background: In each case, the material was cDNA or gDNA derived from T cells, B-cell-depleted T cells, or PBMCs.

Material for sequencing was peripheral blood. This TCR came from a man older than 75 with acute or convalescent COVID-19.

In DNA, the CDR3 is TGTGCCACCAGTGACACCGGGACTAGCGGCACCGGGGAGCTGTTTTTT. Translation gives CATSDTGTSGTGELFF. The chain recombines TRBV24-1 with TRBJ2-2; 11 bases agree with TRBD2. V lost 4 bases and J lost 4; bases outside the gene matches: 4. Germline V gene lookup returns CDR1 KGHDR and CDR2 SFDVKD. The CDR3 sequence is 16 residues long.